This passage covers 25 T cell receptor beta chains from one sample sequenced in a study of shared clonotypes between healthy human individuals. This table comes from immunoSEQ multiplex PCR, and its TCRdb copy is limited to in-frame clones, with some not included. The sample includes 1.5 million to 2.5 million clones, approximately 95% of them seen just once. Terminally differentiated effector memory CD45RA+ cells were excluded from the naive CD8 cells, which were CD45RO-negative and positively selected for CCR7. Input material: naive CD8+ T cells sorted from blood. These receptors originate from a young man in good health.

The V and J genes are TRBV7-6 and TRBJ2-7; tentatively, D is TRBD2 (6 bases). The V end was cut by 1 base, the J end by 4 bases, with 11 bases between. CDR1 and CDR2 (germline): SGHVS, FNYEAQ. The CDR3 contains 14 residues. The CDR3 protein is CASSLGDSYYEQYF. The CDR3 DNA follows: TGTGCCAGCAGCTTAGGGGACTCTTATTACGAGCAGTACTTC.

The V gene is TRBV14, the J gene TRBJ2-5; no clear D. The V gene's germline CDR1 is SGHDN and CDR2 FVKESK. The CDR3 runs 13 residues. The V gene lost 3 bases and the J gene lost 1 base, with 6 bases spanning the gap. The CDR3 DNA reads TGTGCCAGCAGCCAGCCTAGCCAAGAGACCCAGTACTTC. Translated: CASSQPSQETQYF.

The DNA of the CDR3 is TGTGCCATCGCCCACGGGACTAGCGGATACAATGAGCAGTTCTTC. It encodes CAIAHGTSGYNEQFF. This chain uses TRBV2 with TRBJ2-1, with TRBD2 matching over 11 bases. V was pared by 10 bases and J by 4 bases, with 9 bases of the junction left unmatched. The V gene's germline CDR1 is SNHLY and CDR2 FYNNEI. The CDR3 has 15 residues.

CDR3 sequence: CASSRYRAGGPVDEQFF. CDR3 nucleotides: TGTGCCAGCAGCCGCTATCGCGCGGGAGGGCCAGTCGATGAGCAGTTCTTC. The chain employs TRBV7-6 and TRBJ2-1, with 9 bases fitting TRBD2. CDR1 SGHVS and CDR2 FNYEAQ come from the germline V gene. The CDR3 spans 17 residues. Unmatched junction bases numbered 16, after V lost 5 bases and J lost 8 bases. Using reference TRBV7-6 and TRBJ2-1 for the parts outside the CDR3, the full variable domain is GAGVSQSPRYKVTKRGQDVALRCDPISGHVSLYWYRQALGQGPEFLTYFNYEAQQDKSGLPNDRFSAERPEGSISTLTIQRTEQRDSAMYRCASSRYRAGGPVDEQFFGPGTRLTVL.

The V gene is TRBV4-1, the J gene TRBJ2-7; D is perhaps TRBD1 (6 bases). V lost 2 bases, J lost 7 bases, and 12 bases lay in between. There are 13 residues in the CDR3. Germline CDR1 MGHRA, CDR2 YSYEKL. Here the CDR3 reads CASSQKQGLEQYF. CDR3 sequence (DNA): TGCGCCAGCAGCCAAAAACAGGGTTTGGAGCAGTACTTC.

The J gene is TRBJ1-1, the V gene TRBV6-6; 9 nucleotides line up with TRBD1. The V gene's germline CDR1 is MNHNY and CDR2 SVGAGI (reference sequence). The ends lost 6 bases at V and 4 bases at J; junction bases unmatched: 6. CDR3 length: 14 residues. The CDR3 region is CASSWGQGPTEAFF. The CDR3 DNA is TGTGCCAGCAGCTGGGGACAGGGTCCCACTGAAGCTTTCTTT.

The rearrangement links TRBV28 to TRBJ2-5, with TRBD2 matching 7 bases. The CDR3 sequence is 17 residues long. CDR1 MDHEN and CDR2 SYDVKM come from the germline V gene. J was trimmed by 3 bases and V by 6 bases; bases with no gene match: 16. The CDR3 coding sequence is TGTGCCAGCAGCAGCCCCGGGAGGCGGGAGCCTGAAGAGACCCAGTACTTC. As protein: CASSSPGRREPEETQYF.

The chain recombines TRBV7-8 with TRBJ2-5; 8 bases match TRBD1. The CDR3 runs to 16 residues. Per the germline V gene, CDR1 is SGHVS and CDR2 is FQNEAQ. Germline trimming cut 1 base from V and 5 bases from J; bases unmatched to any gene: 9. In DNA, the CDR3 is TGTGCCAGCAGCTTAGACGGCAGGGGGCCCCGGGAGACCCAGTACTTC. Amino acids: CASSLDGRGPRETQYF.

This chain joins TRBV30 and TRBJ2-6; D is uncertain. Germline V gives CDR1 GTSNPN, CDR2 SVGIG (reference sequence). V was trimmed by 5 bases and J by 0 bases, leaving 5 bases between them. This CDR3 has 13 residues. CDR3 nucleotide sequence: TGTGCCTGGCTTGTCTCTGGGGCCAACGTCCTGACTTTC. This codes for CAWLVSGANVLTF.

Of note for this clone: Compared with germline, one end of the junction differs, possibly owing to a read error. This sequence joins TRBV6-1 and TRBJ1-3; 8 bases map to TRBD1. The CDR3 has 17 residues. In germline, CDR1 is MNHNS, CDR2 SASEGT. CDR3 in DNA: TGTGCCAGCAGCGAAGGACAGGGATGGAACTCTGGAAACACCATATATTTT. Its translation is CASSEGQGWNSGNTIYF.

The rearrangement links TRBV6-1 to TRBJ2-3; D may be TRBD1 or TRBD2 (5 bases each). The V end was cut by 7 bases, the J end by 2 bases, with 16 bases between. Germline lookup yields CDR1 MNHNS and CDR2 SASEGT. The CDR3 is made up of 15 amino acids. The CDR3 bases are TGTGCCAGCAAAATTTTCGAGGGGAACACAGATACGCAGTATTTT. Translation gives CASKIFEGNTDTQYF.

V is TRBV2 and J is TRBJ2-5; 8 nucleotides match TRBD1. The V gene end was trimmed by 8 bases and the J gene end by 6 bases; junction bases not matched to a gene: 17. The CDR3 has 16 residues. Germline V lookup: CDR1 SNHLY, CDR2 FYNNEI. The CDR3 region is CASRLKDREGTKTQYF. CDR3 bases: TGTGCCAGCCGACTGAAGGACAGGGAAGGGACGAAGACCCAGTACTTC.

The chain has TRBV27 and TRBJ1-1, with TRBD1 as a possible D gene (6 bases). Deletions cut 6 bases from V and 4 bases from J, with 12 bases between. The CDR3 covers 13 residues. From germline, CDR1 is MNHEY and CDR2 SMNVEV (reference sequence). The CDR3 region has the DNA TGTGCCAGCAGCCCCCCAGGGGCCACTGAAGCTTTCTTT. Encoded protein: CASSPPGATEAFF.

The V call is TRBV2, the J call TRBJ2-1; unclear D gene. In germline, CDR1 is SNHLY, CDR2 FYNNEI. The germline V and J ends were trimmed by 8 bases and 5 bases, with 7 bases remaining between them. This CDR3 region has 11 residues. CDR3 amino acids: CASENNNEQFF. The CDR3, as DNA: TGTGCCAGCGAGAATAACAATGAGCAGTTCTTC.

This CDR3 reads CASSGGGTSGSHEQFF. The CDR3 DNA reads TGTGCCAGCAGCGGGGGAGGGACTAGCGGTAGCCATGAGCAGTTCTTC. J is TRBJ2-1 and V is TRBV7-9; the match to TRBD2 covers 11 bases. The CDR3 has 16 amino acids. The V and J ends lost 5 bases and 8 bases, in that order; junction bases with no gene match: 11. Germline assignment: CDR1 SEHNR and CDR2 FQNEAQ (reference sequence).

Concerning this clone: Other DNA sequences in the sample encode the same CDR3. This chain links TRBV29-1 with TRBJ1-2; maybe TRBD1 (6 bases). V lost 3 bases and J 6 bases, leaving 8 bases between the germline ends. This CDR3 has 11 amino acids. Germline V gene data show CDR1 as SQVTM and CDR2 as ANQGSEA. The CDR3 nucleotides read TGCAGCGTTGACAGGGGAGATGGCTACACCTTC. Protein sequence: CSVDRGDGYTF.

V and J are TRBV19 and TRBJ1-5, with D tentatively TRBD1 (6 bases). Trimming took off 3 bases at V and 4 bases at J, with 19 bases between the two ends. The CDR3 extends over 17 amino acids. Germline CDR1 LNHDA, CDR2 SQIVND (reference sequence). The CDR3 spells CASSIIPRRGVNQPQHF. DNA of the CDR3: TGTGCCAGTAGTATCATCCCGAGGAGGGGGGTAAATCAGCCCCAGCATTTT.

The V call is TRBV6-5, the J call TRBJ1-6, with D maybe TRBD1 (5 bases). The V gene's germline CDR1 is MNHEY and CDR2 SVGAGI. There are 16 residues in the CDR3. Trimming took 0 bases from V and 5 from J, leaving 11 bases between them. The CDR3 loop reads CASSYSTEINNSPLHF. CDR3 coding DNA: TGTGCCAGCAGTTACTCGACAGAAATTAATAATTCACCCCTCCACTTT.

This chain connects TRBV13 to TRBJ2-1, with D possibly being TRBD1 (6 bases). V was cut by 5 bases and J by 0 bases, with 14 bases left in between. The CDR3 consists of 16 residues. Germline-derived CDR1 and CDR2 are PRHDT and FYEKMQ (reference sequence). CDR3 loop: CASSPRDRSSYNEQFF. DNA of the CDR3: TGTGCCAGCAGCCCCCGAGACAGGAGCTCCTACAATGAGCAGTTCTTC.

The chain employs TRBV9 and TRBJ2-3, with 9 nucleotides matching TRBD2. CDR1 and CDR2 (germline): SGDLS, YYNGEE. V lost 4 bases, J lost 0 bases, and 6 bases stayed unmatched. The CDR3 contains 16 residues. The CDR3 bases are TGTGCCAGCAGCATTAGCGGGAGTACTAGCACAGATACGCAGTATTTT. Amino acid sequence: CASSISGSTSTDTQYF.

V is TRBV28 and J is TRBJ2-2; TRBD2 matches 9 bases. The ends lost 10 bases at V and 1 base at J; junction bases unmatched: 13. CDR1 and CDR2 (germline): MDHEN, SYDVKM. The CDR3 spans 17 residues. CDR3 amino acids: CATESRASGVNTGELFF. The CDR3 DNA reads as TGTGCCACCGAAAGTAGGGCTAGCGGGGTGAACACCGGGGAGCTGTTTTTT.

The J gene is TRBJ1-4, the V gene TRBV28; the D gene is possibly TRBD1 (5 bases). Germline CDR1 reads MDHEN; CDR2 reads SYDVKM. CDR3 size: 16 residues. Trimming took off 4 bases at V and 6 bases at J, with 18 bases between the two ends. This CDR3 is CASSSRLGVGDEKLFF. In DNA form, the CDR3 reads TGTGCCAGCAGTTCCCGACTCGGGGTGGGGGATGAAAAACTGTTTTTT.

This chain joins TRBV9 and TRBJ1-1; 7 bases align to TRBD1. This CDR3 comprises 15 residues. The trim removed 2 bases at V and 3 bases at J, leaving 7 bases unmatched. Germline V CDR1 and CDR2: SGDLS, YYNGEE. The CDR3 loop reads CASSVLPGGDTEAFF. CDR3 sequence (DNA): TGTGCCAGCAGCGTCCTCCCAGGGGGGGACACTGAAGCTTTCTTT.

V gene TRBV6-6 combines with J gene TRBJ1-2, with 10 bases that match TRBD1. CDR1 and CDR2 (germline): MNHNY, SVGAGI (reference sequence). J was trimmed by 0 bases and V by 5 bases; bases with no gene match: 3. This CDR3 spans 15 amino acids. The CDR3 DNA reads TGTGCCAGCAGTGGGACAGGGGTAACTAACTATGGCTACACCTTC. Its translation: CASSGTGVTNYGYTF.

The J gene is TRBJ2-7, the V gene TRBV20-1, with D unresolved. The V and J ends lost 0 bases and 3 bases respectively, with 3 bases between them. The CDR3 sequence is 11 residues long. The germline CDR1 and CDR2 sequences are DFQATT and SNEGSKA (reference sequence). The CDR3 coding sequence is TGCAGTGCTAGAGAGTTCTACGAGCAGTACTTC. Translated: CSAREFYEQYF.